A selection of T cell receptor beta chains follows, all from one sample in a study of cytomegalovirus exposure and HLA in healthy donors. Using immunoSEQ multiplex PCR, the repertoire was profiled, and TCRdb retains in-frame clones only, with some absent. The table has fewer than 150,000 clones, 66% seen once. The source material was PBMCs. The receptors derive from a human donor in good health. The CDR3 runs from the conserved cysteine through the conserved F or W. D genes are given only for firm matches. The size entry is marked missing in some rows and otherwise reads once, few, many or a size class.

TGCGCCAGCAGCCAAGGAGGGGGCTTTAGGACTGAAGCTTTCTTT CASSQGGGFRTEAFF TRBV4-3 few TRBJ1-1 TRBD1
TGTGCCAGCAGCTTGGACCGTTACATCGAAGCTTTCTTT CASSLDRYIEAFF TRBV5-4 - TRBJ1-1 -
TGTGCCAGTAGTATTCGACAGTATAATGAAAAACTGTTTTTT CASSIRQYNEKLFF TRBV19 - TRBJ1-4 -
TGTGCCAGCACTACGACAGGAAGACTCACCTACGAGCAGTACTTC CASTTTGRLTYEQYF TRBV28 once TRBJ2-7 -
TGTGCCAGCAGCATAGAAACGGTGAGCTCCTACGAGCAGTACTTC CASSIETVSSYEQYF TRBV7-6 - TRBJ2-7 -
TGTGCCAGCAGTTCCGAGGTCCCTCTAAGCAATGAGCAGTTCTTC CASSSEVPLSNEQFF TRBV7-6 once TRBJ2-1 -
TGCGCCAGCAGCCAATTTCCTAGCGGGGTTTACGAGCAGTACTTC CASSQFPSGVYEQYF TRBV4-1 - TRBJ2-7 TRBD2
TGTGCCAGCAGCTTGGGTATCAAGGGACTACGGACAGATACGCAGTATTTT CASSLGIKGLRTDTQYF TRBV5-6 - TRBJ2-3 TRBD2
TGTGCCAGCAATGGGGCGGGAGGCTACGAGCAGTACTTC CASNGAGGYEQYF TRBV28 few TRBJ2-7 TRBD2
TGTGCCAGCAGCTTGTTAAACCCAGCGGGTCCGGGGATCTCCTACGAGCAGTACTTC CASSLLNPAGPGISYEQYF TRBV5-6 - TRBJ2-7 -
TGTGCCAGCAGTGAGTCCGTAGGGACAGGGCGTTTGGGCGAGCAGTACTTC CASSESVGTGRLGEQYF TRBV25-1 - TRBJ2-7 TRBD1
TGTGCCAGCAGCCAAGGCCGGGGGAGCACCGGGGAGCTGTTTTTT CASSQGRGSTGELFF TRBV7-2 few TRBJ2-2 -
TGTGCCAGCAGCCCCACCCTAGACACCGGGGAGCTGTTTTTT CASSPTLDTGELFF TRBV5-4 - TRBJ2-2 -
TGTGCCAGCAGTGCAGACGAGGGACTAGCGGAGAATGAGCAGTTCTTC CASSADEGLAENEQFF TRBV28 - TRBJ2-1 TRBD2
TGCGCCAGCAGCCAGCGACAGATACTCAACCAAGAGACCCAGTACTTC CASSQRQILNQETQYF TRBV4-1 - TRBJ2-5 -
TGTGCCAGCATGCGGGACTACCAAGAGACCCAGTACTTC CASMRDYQETQYF TRBV6-5 - TRBJ2-5 -
TGTGCCAGCAGCTTAACGGGACAGGGAAATCCCTACGAGCAGTACTTC CASSLTGQGNPYEQYF TRBV7-8 - TRBJ2-7 TRBD1
TGCGCCAGCAGCCCTGAAAGCCTCGAGCAGTACTTC CASSPESLEQYF TRBV5-1 - TRBJ2-7 -
TGTGCCAGCAGCCGTTTATATCCCCCGGACAGGAGTAATTACTACGAGCAGTACTTC CASSRLYPPDRSNYYEQYF TRBV27 few TRBJ2-7 TRBD1
TGTGCCAGCAGCTTAGTGGGGGGGGGCGGAAACACCATATATTTT CASSLVGGGGNTIYF TRBV7-2 few TRBJ1-3 -
TGTGCCAGCAGTTTTGGGACAGGGGGCCACAATCAGCCCCAGCATTTT CASSFGTGGHNQPQHF TRBV28 few TRBJ1-5 TRBD1
TGCGCCAGCAGCTTGCGGGGGGAAGGTGAAAAACTGTTTTTT CASSLRGEGEKLFF TRBV5-1 once TRBJ1-4 -
TGTGCCAGCAGCCGCCAGGAAAACAATGAGCAGTTCTTC CASSRQENNEQFF TRBV7-6 once TRBJ2-1 -
TGTGCCAGCAGCGCGAGCGGGAGAGGGTTTTGGGATACGCAGTATTTT CASSASGRGFWDTQYF TRBV9 - TRBJ2-3 TRBD2
TGTGCCAGCAGCGTAGGGGGGACTAGCGGGAGTTCGAATGAGCAGTTCTTC CASSVGGTSGSSNEQFF TRBV9 - TRBJ2-1 TRBD2
TGTGCCAGCAGGGGGGCTAGCGGGAGGGCGGGGCAGTATTTT CASRGASGRAGQYF TRBV2 - TRBJ2-3 TRBD2
TGTGCCAGCAGCTCCCGGACAGCCCTATCCTACGAGCAGTACTTC CASSSRTALSYEQYF TRBV5-6 - TRBJ2-7 -
TGTGCCAGTAGTAAAAGGCAGGGAATGGGGACCTACGAGCAGTACTTC CASSKRQGMGTYEQYF TRBV19 - TRBJ2-7 -
TGTGCCAGCAGCCCTACTCAGGACAGGCGGGGTGAAAAACTGTTTTTT CASSPTQDRRGEKLFF TRBV5-4 - TRBJ1-4 TRBD1
TGTGCCAGTAGTTCGGGACTAGCGGGAGCCGGAGATACGCAGTATTTT CASSSGLAGAGDTQYF TRBV19 once TRBJ2-3 TRBD2
TGTGCCAGTAGTATAAGGAGGGAGATCATGAACACTGAAGCTTTCTTT CASSIRREIMNTEAFF TRBV19 - TRBJ1-1 -
TGTGCCAGCAGTAAAACAGTCACCTACGAGCAGTACTTC CASSKTVTYEQYF TRBV28 - TRBJ2-7 -
TGTGCCAGCAGCAGCTTCTCAGGGAGGTACAATGAGCAGTTCTTC CASSSFSGRYNEQFF TRBV7-6 few TRBJ2-1 -
TGTGCCAGCAGCCAGGGGACATCTCTTGGCTACACCTTC CASSQGTSLGYTF TRBV7-9 - TRBJ1-2 -
TGTGCCACCAGCAGAGATTTTGCGGGAGTGATCGAGCAGTACTTC CATSRDFAGVIEQYF TRBV15 - TRBJ2-7 TRBD2
TGTGCCAGCAGTCAACACGGGGTGGGAGTAAGCGGCTACGAGCAGTACTTC CASSQHGVGVSGYEQYF TRBV27 - TRBJ2-7 -
TGTGCCAGCAGTTTGCCCCAGGGGGCTTCTGGAAACACCATATATTTT CASSLPQGASGNTIYF TRBV28 - TRBJ1-3 TRBD1
TGTGCCAGCAGCGTAGGCGGTGGGAGCTCTGGAAACACCATATATTTT CASSVGGGSSGNTIYF TRBV9 - TRBJ1-3 -
TGTGCTAGCAGCCGTAGGACAGCCCCTGATGAGACCCAGTACTTC CASSRRTAPDETQYF TRBV7-7 - TRBJ2-5 -
TGTGCCAGCAGCTTAATGGCGGGAGGGCCTGGGACAGATACGCAGTATTTT CASSLMAGGPGTDTQYF TRBV7-3 - TRBJ2-3 TRBD2
TGCGCCAGCAGCGACGGTTCTAGCTGGAATGAGCAGTTCTTC CASSDGSSWNEQFF TRBV5-1 - TRBJ2-1 -
TGTGCCAGCATCCTAGCGGGGGAGCAGTTCTTC CASILAGEQFF TRBV2 - TRBJ2-1 TRBD2
TGCGCCAGCAGCCAAGATCGCAGGGCGGTCCAGCATTTT CASSQDRRAVQHF TRBV4-1 - TRBJ1-5 -
TGTGCCAGTAGTACTCCTCGGGACTGGGCCCGTACTGGCTACACCTTC CASSTPRDWARTGYTF TRBV19 - TRBJ1-2 -
TGTGCCAGCAGCTTAGCTCTAGCCTATGAGCAGTTCTTC CASSLALAYEQFF TRBV11-2 - TRBJ2-1 -
TGTGCCAGCAGCGGACAGGAAAACACTGAAGCTTTCTTT CASSGQENTEAFF TRBV2 - TRBJ1-1 TRBD1
TGTGCCAGCAGTTTATGGGGACTAATAAAGGCTGAAGCTTTCTTT CASSLWGLIKAEAFF TRBV28 - TRBJ1-1 -
TGCGCCAGCAGCTTGTCTAGCGCCAGCACAGATACGCAGTATTTT CASSLSSASTDTQYF TRBV5-1 - TRBJ2-3 -